This entry concerns a single T cell receptor beta chain. Its specificity is unknown. These data belong to a study of T cell responses to AZD1222 COVID-19 vaccine. The CDR3 consists of 19 residues. The germline gives CDR1 WNHNN, CDR2 SYGVQD (reference sequence). Germline trimming cut 10 bases from V and 1 base from J; bases unmatched to any gene: 15. Study observations and caveats: Seropositive AZD1222 recipients at baseline numbered only five or six. Two AZD1222 administrations were followed by greater Spike-specific TCR breadth and depth. Most donors were white British and more were female, and clonal diversity was possibly underestimated. Unmutated variant regions are reportedly the target of nearly half of TCRs that are spike-specific.

Method: immunoSEQ multiplex PCR; TCRdb's copy keeps in-frame clones and lacks some. The data show over 150,000 clones, about 90% seen once. The specimen comprised peripheral blood, sampled on day 0 of AZD1222 vaccination. V and J are TRBV10-1 and TRBJ2-2, with 13 bases aligning to TRBD2. The sequence was obtained from an adult in good health. The CDR3 region is CATRIPGLAGYKNTGELFF. CDR3 sequence (DNA): TGCGCCACCCGAATTCCGGGACTAGCGGGATATAAGAACACCGGGGAGCTGTTTTTT.